The entry that follows covers one T cell receptor (beta chain) sequence. This CDR3 comprises 14 residues. Trimming at V came to 9 bases and at J to 0 bases, leaving 8 bases not matched to a gene. Germline-derived CDR1 and CDR2 are LNHDA and SQIVND (reference sequence). Per the original methods: Reference gene primers were amplified, and this amplification served to estimate nucleated cell counts. Sequencing was performed with immunoSEQ multiplex PCR; in TCRdb, only in-frame clones are kept and a portion is missing. V, J and clone size are taken as reported in that table, and D and trimming were inferred from the DNA itself. The repertoire has roughly 200,000 clones, roughly 88% of them found once; the top ten carry 18%. These data come from a study of blood T cell repertoires in COVID-19. The overall study: COVID-19 samples collected from the United States, Italy and Spain covered acute and convalescent phases. Sample material is recorded as cDNA or gDNA derived from T cells, B-cell-depleted T cells, or PBMCs.

It was during active infection that Seattle patients were enrolled and then longitudinally followed. The chain combines TRBV19 with TRBJ2-7; 7 bases map to TRBD1. Sequencing was performed on peripheral blood. This receptor was taken from a man aged 50 or older with COVID-19, enrolled during active disease. For the CDR3, the DNA is TGTGCCAGCGGGAACAGGGGCCCCTCCTACGAGCAGTACTTC. It translates to CASGNRGPSYEQYF.